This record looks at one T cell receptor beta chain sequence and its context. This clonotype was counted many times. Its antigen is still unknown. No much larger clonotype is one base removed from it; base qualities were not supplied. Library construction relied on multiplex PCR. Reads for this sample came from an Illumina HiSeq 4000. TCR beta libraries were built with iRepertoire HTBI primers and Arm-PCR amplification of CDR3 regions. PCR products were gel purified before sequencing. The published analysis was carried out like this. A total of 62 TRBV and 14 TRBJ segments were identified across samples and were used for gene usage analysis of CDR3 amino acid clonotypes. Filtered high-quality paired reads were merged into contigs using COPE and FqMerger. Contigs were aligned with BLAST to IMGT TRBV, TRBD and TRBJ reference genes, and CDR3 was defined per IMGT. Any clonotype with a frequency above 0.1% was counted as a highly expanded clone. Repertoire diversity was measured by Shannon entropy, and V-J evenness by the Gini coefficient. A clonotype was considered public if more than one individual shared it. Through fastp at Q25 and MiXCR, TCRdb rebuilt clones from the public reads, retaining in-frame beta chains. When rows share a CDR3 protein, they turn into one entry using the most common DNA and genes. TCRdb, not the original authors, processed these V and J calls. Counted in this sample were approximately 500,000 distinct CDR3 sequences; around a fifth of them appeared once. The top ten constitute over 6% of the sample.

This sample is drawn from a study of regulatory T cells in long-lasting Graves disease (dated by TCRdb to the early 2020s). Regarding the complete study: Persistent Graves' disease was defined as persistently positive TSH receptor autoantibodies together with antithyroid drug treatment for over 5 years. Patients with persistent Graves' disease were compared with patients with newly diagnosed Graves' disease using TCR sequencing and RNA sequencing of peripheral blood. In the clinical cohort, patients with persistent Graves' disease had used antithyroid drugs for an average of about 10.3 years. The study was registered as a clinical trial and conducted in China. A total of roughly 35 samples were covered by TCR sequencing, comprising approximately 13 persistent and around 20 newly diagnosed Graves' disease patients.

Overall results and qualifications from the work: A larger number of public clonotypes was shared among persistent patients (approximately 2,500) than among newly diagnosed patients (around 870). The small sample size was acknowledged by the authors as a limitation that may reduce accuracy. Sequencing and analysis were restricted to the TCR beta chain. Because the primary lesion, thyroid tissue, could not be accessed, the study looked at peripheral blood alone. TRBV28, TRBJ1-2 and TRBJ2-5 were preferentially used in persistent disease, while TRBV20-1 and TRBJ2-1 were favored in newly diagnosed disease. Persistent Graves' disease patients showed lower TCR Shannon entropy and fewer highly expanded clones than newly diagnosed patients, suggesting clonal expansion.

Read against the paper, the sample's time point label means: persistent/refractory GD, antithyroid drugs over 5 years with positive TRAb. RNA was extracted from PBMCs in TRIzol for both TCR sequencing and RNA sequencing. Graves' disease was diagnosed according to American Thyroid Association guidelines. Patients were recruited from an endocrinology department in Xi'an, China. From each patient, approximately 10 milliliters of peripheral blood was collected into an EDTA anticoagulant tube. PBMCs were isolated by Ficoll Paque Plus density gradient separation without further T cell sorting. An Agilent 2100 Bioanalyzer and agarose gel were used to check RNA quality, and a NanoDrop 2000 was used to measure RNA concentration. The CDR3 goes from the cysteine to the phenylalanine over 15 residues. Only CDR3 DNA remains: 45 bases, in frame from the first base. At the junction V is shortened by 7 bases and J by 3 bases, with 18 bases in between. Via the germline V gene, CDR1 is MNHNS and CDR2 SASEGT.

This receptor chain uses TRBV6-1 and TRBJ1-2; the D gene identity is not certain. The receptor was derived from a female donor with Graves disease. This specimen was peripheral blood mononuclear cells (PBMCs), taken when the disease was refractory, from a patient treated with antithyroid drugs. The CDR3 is CASTRKVSTHYGYTF. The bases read TGTGCCAGCACCCGAAAGGTCTCTACTCACTATGGCTACACCTTC.